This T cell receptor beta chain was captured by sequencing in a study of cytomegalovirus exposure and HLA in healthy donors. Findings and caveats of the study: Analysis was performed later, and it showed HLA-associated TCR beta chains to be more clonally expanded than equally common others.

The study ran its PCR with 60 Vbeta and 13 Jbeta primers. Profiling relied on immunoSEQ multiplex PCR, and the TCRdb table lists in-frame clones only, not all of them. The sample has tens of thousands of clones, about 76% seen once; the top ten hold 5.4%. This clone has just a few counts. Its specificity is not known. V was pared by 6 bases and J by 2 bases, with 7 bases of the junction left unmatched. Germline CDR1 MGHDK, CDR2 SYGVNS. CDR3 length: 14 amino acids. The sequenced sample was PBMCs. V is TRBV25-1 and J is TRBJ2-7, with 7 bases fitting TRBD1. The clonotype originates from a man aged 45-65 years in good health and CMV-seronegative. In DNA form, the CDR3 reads TGTGCCAGCAGGAACCGGGACAGTCCCTACGAGCAGTACTTC. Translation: CASRNRDSPYEQYF.